Listed here is a single T cell receptor beta chain. TCRdb re-called the RT-PCR reads through MiXCR, storing one row per CDR3 protein. The data hold about a million distinct CDR3 sequences, with approximately 19% observed a single time. Germline V gives CDR1 SGHRS, CDR2 YFSETQ. The CDR3 runs to 20 residues. With 0 bases clipped from V and 2 bases from J, the junction kept 15 bases outside the gene matches. The data originate from a study of patients and donors after allogeneic stem cell transplantation. The chain carries TRBV5-1 and TRBJ2-3; 10 bases fit TRBD1. This clonotype was sampled from a human donor who was either an allogeneic HSCT recipient or a stem cell or donor lymphocyte infusion donor (not recorded which). It is not recorded whose cells these are; they may come from a transplant donor. Input material: blood, either unsorted or a sorted T cell fraction (not recorded which). DNA of the CDR3: TGCGCCAGCAGCTTGGAAGGGACAGGGGTTTTCCTTCGCTTCACAGATACGCAGTATTTT. Translated: CASSLEGTGVFLRFTDTQYF.